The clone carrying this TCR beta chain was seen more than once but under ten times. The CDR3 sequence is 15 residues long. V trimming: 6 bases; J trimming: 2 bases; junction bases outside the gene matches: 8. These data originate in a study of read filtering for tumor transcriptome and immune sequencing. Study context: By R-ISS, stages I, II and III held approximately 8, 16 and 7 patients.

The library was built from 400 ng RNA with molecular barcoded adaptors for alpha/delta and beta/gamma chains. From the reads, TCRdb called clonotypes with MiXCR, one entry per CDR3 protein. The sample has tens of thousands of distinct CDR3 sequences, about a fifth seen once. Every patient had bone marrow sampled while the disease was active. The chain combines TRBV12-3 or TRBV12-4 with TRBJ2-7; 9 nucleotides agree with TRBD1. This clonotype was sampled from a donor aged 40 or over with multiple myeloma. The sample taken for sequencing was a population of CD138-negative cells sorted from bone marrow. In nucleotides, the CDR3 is TGTGCCAGCAGCACCTCTGGGACAGGGACCTACGAGCAGTACTTC. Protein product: CASSTSGTGTYEQYF.